This TCR beta chain is drawn from a study of T-cell memory formation after mild COVID-19. Background on the study: In these data, TCR clusters were largely donor specific.

The CDR3 extends over 19 amino acids. Per germline, CDR1 KGHDR and CDR2 SFDVKD. The trim removed 2 bases at V and 4 bases at J, leaving 9 bases unmatched. Constant-segment-primed 5'RACE gave TCR alpha and TCR beta cDNA libraries with sample barcodes and UMIs. MiXCR, run by TCRdb on the 5' RACE reads, gives a single entry per CDR3 protein. The sample consists of hundreds of thousands of distinct CDR3 sequences, roughly 18% of them appearing once. Findings and caveats of the study: Among clones contracting day 15 to 85, CD4/CD8 was balanced, whereas later expanders leaned CD4+. Some clones that responded turned up in pre-infection memory, which suggests that cross-reactive memory joined in.

Comments on this clonotype: Its antigen is unidentified.

The source material was PBMCs or a T cell subset sorted from them (not recorded which). This TCR derives from an adult woman who had mild COVID-19 (a few samples of this study predate the infection). Cell type and time point are not known. This rearrangement joins TRBV24-1 to TRBJ2-1, with TRBD2 matching over 14 bases. The DNA for the CDR3 is TGTGCCACCAGTGATTCCCAGACTAGCGGGAGGGCCTTATACAATGAGCAGTTCTTC. Translation gives CATSDSQTSGRALYNEQFF.